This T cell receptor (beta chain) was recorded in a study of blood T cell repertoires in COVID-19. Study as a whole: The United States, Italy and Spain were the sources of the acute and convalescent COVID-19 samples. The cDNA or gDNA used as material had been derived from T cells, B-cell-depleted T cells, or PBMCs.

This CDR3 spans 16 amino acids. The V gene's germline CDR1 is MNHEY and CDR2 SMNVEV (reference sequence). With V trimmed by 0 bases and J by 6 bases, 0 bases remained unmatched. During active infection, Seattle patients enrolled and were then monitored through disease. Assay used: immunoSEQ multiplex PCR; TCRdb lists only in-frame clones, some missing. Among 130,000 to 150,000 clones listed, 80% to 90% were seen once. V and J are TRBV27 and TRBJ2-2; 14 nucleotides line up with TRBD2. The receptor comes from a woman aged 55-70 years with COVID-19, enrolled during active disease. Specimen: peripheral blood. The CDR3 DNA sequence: TGTGCCAGCAGTTTATCGGGACTAGCGGGGGCCGGGGAGCTGTTTTTT. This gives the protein CASSLSGLAGAGELFF.